Below, 14 T cell receptor beta chains from the same sample are listed, as sequenced in a study of identical twins. TCRdb re-called the 5' RACE reads with MiXCR, one entry per CDR3 protein. The data contain a few hundred thousand distinct CDR3 sequences, about 18% of them singletons. The sample taken for sequencing was naive T cells sorted from blood. The receptor source for this set is a man in his forties or fifties in good health.

This clonotype was found a few times. The gene calls are TRBV10-3 and TRBJ2-7; D unclear. Germline V gives CDR1 ENHRY, CDR2 SYGVKD. The CDR3 covers 14 residues. Deletions cut 3 bases from V and 6 bases from J, with 15 bases between. The CDR3 bases are TGTGCCATCAGTGATTGGCGTTCCTCGACCGAGCAGTACTTC. Translating it yields CAISDWRSSTEQYF.

This chain connects TRBV20-1 to TRBJ2-1; D may match TRBD1 or TRBD2 (6 bases each). Germline V gene data show CDR1 as DFQATT and CDR2 as SNEGSKA (reference sequence). V was shortened by 2 bases and J by 11 bases, with 28 bases between the two germline ends. This CDR3 region has 17 residues. The CDR3 DNA follows: TGCAGTGCTAGAAAAATGGGGGGCCGGGAGACGTCGAGTCAGCAGTTCTTC. It codes for CSARKMGGRETSSQQFF.

V usage is TRBV19 and J usage is TRBJ2-5; TRBD1 matches at 8 bases. This CDR3 is built from 14 residues. Germline values: CDR1 LNHDA, CDR2 SQIVND (reference sequence). V shed 6 bases and J 2 bases; nucleotides not matched to a gene: 5. CDR3 loop: CASSRQGPQETQYF. CDR3 nucleotides: TGTGCCAGTAGCAGACAGGGGCCACAAGAGACCCAGTACTTC.

This clonotype was recorded a few times. This chain joins TRBV20-1 and TRBJ2-7; TRBD2 agrees at 7 bases. The V gene's germline CDR1 is DFQATT and CDR2 SNEGSKA (reference sequence). With 0 bases clipped from V and 7 bases from J, the junction kept 21 bases outside the gene matches. CDR3 size: 18 residues. The CDR3 DNA reads as TGCAGTGCTAGAGATCAGACCCCGCGGGGGAGATCCCTCAGAGAGCAGTACTTC. Translating it yields CSARDQTPRGRSLREQYF.

The rearrangement uses TRBV6-2 or TRBV6-3 and TRBJ2-1; D possibly uses TRBD1 or TRBD2 (5 bases each). The CDR3 spans 20 residues. CDR1 and CDR2 (germline): MNHEY, SVGEGT. V lost 8 bases, J lost 0 bases, and 29 bases lay in between. CDR3: CASGQPGTTDSLSSYNEQFF. CDR3 coding DNA: TGTGCCAGCGGCCAACCCGGGACGACCGACTCCCTGAGCTCCTACAATGAGCAGTTCTTC.

J is TRBJ2-3 and V is TRBV4-3, with TRBD1 as a possible D gene (6 bases). Trimming shortened V by 4 bases and J by 7 bases, and 21 bases separated the two germline ends. CDR3 size: 16 residues. CDR1 is LGHNA and CDR2 is YSLEER in the germline V gene. The DNA of the CDR3 is TGCGCCAGCAGCCCGGACAGTTATCAGGGACGGAATACGCAGTATTTT. It is translated as CASSPDSYQGRNTQYF.

This clonotype has more than one count but fewer than ten. The CDR3 here is CASSLRGRVTFSGANVLTF. In DNA form, the CDR3 reads TGTGCCAGCAGTTTAAGGGGCAGAGTTACTTTCTCTGGGGCCAACGTCCTGACTTTC. The chain is built from TRBV12-3 or TRBV12-4 and TRBJ2-6; D might be TRBD1 (5 bases). This CDR3 is built from 19 residues. The V and J ends lost 2 bases and 0 bases respectively, with 17 bases between them.

This clonotype occurred a few times. The chain employs TRBV6-2 or TRBV6-3 and TRBJ2-4; D ambiguous. CDR1 MNHEY and CDR2 SVGEGT come from the germline V gene. The CDR3 covers 16 residues. Trimming shortened V by 4 bases and J by 1 base, and 14 bases separated the two germline ends. In nucleotides, the CDR3 is TGTGCCAGCAGTTCCGGCCTCCAGGCGGCCAAAAACATTCAGTACTTC. Protein sequence: CASSSGLQAAKNIQYF.

This clonotype was picked up a small number of times. CDR3 nucleotides: TGTGCCAGCAGGGCGGGACTAGCTTACTACGAGCAGTACTTC. Translating gives CASRAGLAYYEQYF. V gene TRBV27 combines with J gene TRBJ2-7; 9 bases agree with TRBD2. Germline CDR1 MNHEY, CDR2 SMNVEV (reference sequence). CDR3 length: 14 amino acids. With V trimmed by 6 bases and J by 3 bases, 6 bases remained unmatched.

This clonotype was counted between two and nine times. The chain carries TRBV7-2 and TRBJ1-2; 9 bases are a match to TRBD1. The germline V gene has CDR1 SGHTA and CDR2 FQGNSA. Trimming took 5 bases from V and 7 from J; bases not matched to a gene: 11. The CDR3 consists of 15 residues. The CDR3 sequence is CASSPLTGGSSGYTF. The DNA for the CDR3 is TGTGCCAGCAGCCCCCTAACAGGGGGCAGTAGTGGCTACACCTTC. Full variable domain (outside the CDR3, taken from reference TRBV7-2 and TRBJ1-2): GAGVSQSPSNKVTEKGKDVELRCDPISGHTALYWYRQSLGQGLEFLIYFQGNSAPDKSGLPSDRFSAERTGGSVSTLTIQRTQQEDSAVYLCASSPLTGGSSGYTFGSGTRLTVV.

The CDR3 DNA follows: TGCAGTGCTAGAGATAGCCTCAGGGTTTCCAAAAACATTCAGTACTTC. Its translation is CSARDSLRVSKNIQYF. The chain couples TRBV20-1 to TRBJ2-4; D is perhaps TRBD1 (5 bases). CDR1 and CDR2 from the germline V gene are DFQATT and SNEGSKA (reference sequence). Trimming removed 0 bases at V and 2 bases at J, with 14 bases between. This CDR3 has 16 residues.

This clonotype came up once. V usage is TRBV7-6 and J usage is TRBJ2-1; 8 nucleotides line up with TRBD2. CDR1 and CDR2 (germline): SGHVS, FNYEAQ. The trim removed 7 bases at V and 6 bases at J, leaving 14 bases unmatched. The CDR3 covers 16 residues. CDR3 in DNA: TGTGCCAGCACCCTCGGGTCGGGACTAGACGGCAATGAGCAGTTCTTC. The encoded protein is CASTLGSGLDGNEQFF.

This clonotype has a handful of counts. V is TRBV5-4 and J is TRBJ2-2, with D perhaps being TRBD1 or TRBD2 (6 bases each). CDR3 length: 16 amino acids. V was trimmed by 4 bases and J by 5 bases, leaving 18 bases between them. Looked up from germline, CDR1 is SGHNT and CDR2 is YYREEE (reference sequence). The CDR3 here is CASSPPGAPRTGELFF. CDR3 bases: TGTGCCAGCAGCCCGCCGGGGGCCCCGAGGACCGGGGAGCTGTTTTTT.

This clonotype was observed a few times. This sequence joins TRBV25-1 and TRBJ2-5; TRBD1 matches at 8 bases. Looked up from germline, CDR1 is MGHDK and CDR2 is SYGVNS. CDR3 length: 15 amino acids. V trimming: 5 bases; J trimming: 5 bases; junction bases outside the gene matches: 10. This chain's CDR3 is CASSLTGEGWETQYF. CDR3 DNA: TGTGCCAGCAGTTTGACAGGGGAAGGTTGGGAGACCCAGTACTTC.